This T cell receptor beta chain appears in the sequencing data of a study of blood T cell repertoires in COVID-19. Study-wide background: The study drew acute and convalescent COVID-19 samples from the United States, Italy and Spain.

Those enrolled, adults aged roughly 18 to 100 years, came from roughly 22 US areas. As processed by the authors: Counts of nucleated cells, estimated from reference gene primer amplification, were obtained. TCRdb's copy holds only in-frame clones and misses some; the assay was immunoSEQ multiplex PCR. V, J and clone size reflect that table, while D and trimming were determined from the DNA. The sample yields approximately 340,000 clones, approximately 91% seen once. This TCR was recovered from a woman between 35 and 50 years old who had been exposed to COVID-19. Sequenced input: PBMCs or T cells enriched from blood (not recorded which).

The CDR3 loop reads CASSGGLGTSGEGEQFF. CDR3 DNA: TGTGCCAGCAGCGGCGGCCTCGGGACTAGCGGGGAAGGTGAGCAGTTCTTC. The chain employs TRBV9 and TRBJ2-1; TRBD2 matches 13 bases. Germline CDR1 SGDLS, CDR2 YYNGEE. The CDR3 is made up of 17 amino acids. The junction had 12 bases not matched to a gene; V was cut back by 3 bases and J by 9 bases.